This T cell receptor (beta chain) derives from a study of response to subunit inactivated influenza vaccine. TCRdb re-called the RT-PCR reads with MiXCR, one entry per CDR3 protein. There are roughly 500,000 distinct CDR3 sequences in the sample; approximately 15% occur only once, and 3% lies in the top ten. The CDR3 loop spans 12 amino acids. V was shortened by 7 bases and J by 2 bases, with 9 bases between the two germline ends. Germline CDR1 reads SGHDN; CDR2 reads FVKESK. This chain links TRBV14 with TRBJ2-7; unclear D gene. Sequenced material: CD4+ T cells sorted from PBMCs, taken around 25 months after vaccination. This receptor was obtained from a man between 50 and 69 years old who received an inactivated influenza vaccine. The CDR3: CASKSQPYEQYF. Written as DNA, the CDR3 is TGTGCCAGCAAGAGTCAGCCCTACGAGCAGTACTTC.